This TCR beta chain was documented in a study of PD-1 blockade in classical Hodgkin lymphoma. Study context: Patients were administered nivolumab (3 mg/kg intravenously) every 2 weeks.

Data came from immunoSEQ multiplex PCR; TCRdb stores just in-frame clones and leaves some out. The profile shows about 43,000 clones, approximately 72% of them singletons. Each of the patients experienced relapse following autologous stem cell transplantation, and their brentuximab vedotin exposure differed. Only one count was recorded for this clone. Antigen: not known. The study, taken as a whole, reports: Whoever responded completely had baseline diversity much like that seen in newly diagnosed patients. Anyone who began nivolumab under 1 year after ASCT was excluded. Sources of repertoire differences remain undefined, possibly disease activity or prior therapy.

Here the sequenced sample was peripheral blood mononuclear cells (PBMCs), taken before the second cycle of nivolumab. The sequence came from a human donor with classical Hodgkin lymphoma.

CDR3 in DNA: TGTGCCAGCAGCTTTCCGAGCTCCTACAATGAGCAGTTCTTC. Residues: CASSFPSSYNEQFF. The genes are TRBV5-4 and TRBJ2-1; D call uncertain. CDR3 length equals 14 residues. V lost 2 bases and J 0 bases, leaving 6 bases between the germline ends. CDR1 SGHNT and CDR2 YYREEE come from the germline V gene (reference sequence). The full variable domain, rest sourced from reference TRBV5-4 and TRBJ2-1, is ETGVTQSPTHLIKTRGQQVTLRCSSQSGHNTVSWYQQALGQGPQFIFQYYREEENGRGNFPPRFSGLQFPNYSSELNVNALELDDSALYLCASSFPSSYNEQFFGPGTRLTVL.